The 27 T cell receptor beta chains presented below share a single source sample, sequenced in a study of OX40 agonist ivuxolimab in advanced cancers. The table came from immunoSEQ multiplex PCR; TCRdb's copy has only in-frame clones and leaves some out. The sample includes 50,000 to 65,000 clones, about 80% of them seen just once. This sample comprised CD4+ or CD8+ T cells sorted from blood, obtained in a trial of the OX40 agonist ivuxolimab. The receptors stem from an adult with an advanced solid tumor such as melanoma, head and neck, liver or kidney cancer.

V and J are TRBV28 and TRBJ2-7, with TRBD2 matching over 14 bases. V gave up 3 bases and J gave up 4 bases; unmatched junction bases: 5. Germline V gives CDR1 MDHEN, CDR2 SYDVKM. This CDR3 region has 16 residues. This CDR3 reads CASSFGLAGGQYEQYF. The CDR3 coding sequence is TGTGCCAGCAGTTTCGGACTAGCGGGAGGTCAGTACGAGCAGTACTTC.

The chain uses TRBV28 and TRBJ1-2; perhaps TRBD1 as D (6 bases). The CDR3 totals 12 residues. Per germline, CDR1 MDHEN and CDR2 SYDVKM. V lost 7 bases, J lost 1 base, and 7 bases lay in between. This CDR3 reads CASTDSNYGYTF. Here the CDR3 DNA reads TGTGCCAGCACGGACAGTAACTATGGCTACACCTTC.

The chain combines TRBV5-4 with TRBJ1-2; D call uncertain. The CDR3 has 15 amino acids. Germline lookup yields CDR1 SGHNT and CDR2 YYREEE (reference sequence). The ends were cut back, 3 bases at V and 4 bases at J, with 16 bases in the middle. The CDR3, as DNA: TGTGCCAGCAGCTACCGTGGGAGGGAAGGCTATGGCTACACCTTC. It codes for CASSYRGREGYGYTF.

The chain employs TRBV11-1 and TRBJ2-2, with 8 nucleotides matching TRBD1. This CDR3 comprises 16 residues. The V segment lost 4 bases and the J segment 4 bases; nucleotides outside the gene matches: 8. Germline CDR1 and CDR2: SGHAT and FQDESV (reference sequence). The CDR3 sequence: CASSSFDRGLTGELFF. The CDR3 bases are TGTGCCAGCAGCTCCTTCGACAGGGGCCTCACCGGGGAGCTGTTTTTT. The full variable domain, rest sourced from reference TRBV11-1 and TRBJ2-2, is EAEVAQSPRYKITEKSQAVAFWCDPISGHATLYWYRQILGQGPELLVQFQDESVVDDSQLPKDRFSAERLKGVDSTLKIQPAELGDSAMYLCASSSFDRGLTGELFFGEGSRLTVL.

V and J are TRBV7-9 and TRBJ2-5, with 7 bases identical to TRBD2. CDR3 length: 15 amino acids. The J segment lost 2 bases and the V segment lost 7 bases, leaving 10 bases of the junction unmatched. Germline CDR1 is SEHNR and CDR2 is FQNEAQ (reference sequence). DNA of the CDR3: TGTGCCAGCACGTCTGCCCCGGGGGGACAAGAGACCCAGTACTTC. This codes for CASTSAPGGQETQYF.

The chain is built from TRBV10-3 and TRBJ2-3; 8 bases are a match to TRBD1. This CDR3 contains 14 residues. The J segment lost 4 bases and the V segment lost 3 bases, leaving 3 bases of the junction unmatched. From germline, CDR1 is ENHRY and CDR2 SYGVKD. As DNA, the CDR3 is TGTGCCATCAGTGATACGGGACAGGCAGATACGCAGTATTTT. It codes for CAISDTGQADTQYF.

This rearrangement joins TRBV27 to TRBJ2-1; possible D gene TRBD2, 6 bases. Germline CDR1 and CDR2: MNHEY and SMNVEV (reference sequence). The CDR3 covers 14 residues. With 2 bases removed from V and 6 bases from J, the gap between germline ends came to 11 bases. The CDR3 spells CASSLTGLGNEQFF. As DNA, the CDR3 is TGTGCCAGCAGTTTAACGGGACTGGGCAATGAGCAGTTCTTC.

The chain is built from TRBV11-2 and TRBJ1-1, with TRBD1 identical over 8 bases. CDR3 size: 14 residues. Germline CDR1 SGHAT, CDR2 FQNNGV. Trimming took 1 base from V and 7 from J; bases not matched to a gene: 5. For the CDR3, the DNA is TGTGCCAGCAGCTTAGGACAGGGGAGGGGTGAAGCTTTCTTT. This codes for CASSLGQGRGEAFF.

This chain connects TRBV7-6 to TRBJ2-2; TRBD1 matches 7 bases. The V and J ends lost 4 bases and 0 bases, in that order; junction bases with no gene match: 5. The CDR3 is 16 residues long. Germline assignment: CDR1 SGHVS and CDR2 FNYEAQ. The chain's CDR3 is CASSSGGQTNTGELFF. Written as DNA, the CDR3 is TGTGCCAGCAGCTCAGGGGGTCAAACGAACACCGGGGAGCTGTTTTTT.

V gene TRBV5-8 combines with J gene TRBJ2-5, with a possible D match to TRBD1 (6 bases). The assigned J gene may be wrong: the sequence end matches TRBJ2-7 better. Germline V gene sequence: CDR1 SGHTS, CDR2 YDEGEE. This CDR3 has 14 residues. The CDR3 region is CASSLGDIRYEQYF. In DNA, the CDR3 is TGTGCCAGCAGCCTCGGGGACATCCGCTACGAGCAGTACTTC.

This clone was recorded a few times. This sequence joins TRBV2 and TRBJ2-5, with unresolved D. Looked up from germline, CDR1 is SNHLY and CDR2 is FYNNEI. The CDR3 has 12 residues. The V gene lost 5 bases and the J gene lost 4 bases, with 8 bases spanning the gap. As DNA, the CDR3 is TGTGCCAGCAGTCAGGATGGAGAGACCCAGTACTTC. Translation gives CASSQDGETQYF.

The V call is TRBV18, the J call TRBJ1-5; D remains ambiguous. CDR3 size: 16 residues. Germline-derived CDR1 and CDR2 are KGHSH and LQKENI. With 3 bases removed from V and 6 bases from J, the gap between germline ends came to 18 bases. The CDR3 nucleotides are TGTGCCAGCTCACCCCGGTTCGTTAGGGTGGGTCAGCCCCAGCATTTT. As protein: CASSPRFVRVGQPQHF. The full variable domain, in which reference TRBV18 and TRBJ1-5 provide the parts outside the CDR3, is NAGVMQNPRHLVRRRGQEARLRCSPMKGHSHVYWYRQLPEEGLKFMVYLQKENIIDESGMPKERFSAEFPKEGPSILRIQQVVRGDSAAYFCASSPRFVRVGQPQHFGDGTRLSIL.

The CDR3 DNA reads TGTGCCAGCAGTTTATCGTGGCAAGCAACTAATGAAAAACTGTTTTTT. It yields the protein CASSLSWQATNEKLFF. The gene calls are TRBV27 and TRBJ1-4; D unresolved. In germline, CDR1 is MNHEY, CDR2 SMNVEV (reference sequence). V was cut by 0 bases and J by 0 bases, with 8 bases left in between. This CDR3 comprises 16 residues.

This clone was seen more than once but under ten times. The chain couples TRBV7-9 to TRBJ1-5; D not resolved. The CDR3 is 12 amino acids. The germline V gene encodes CDR1 SEHNR and CDR2 FQNEAQ (reference sequence). The V end was cut by 1 base, the J end by 4 bases, with 2 bases between. As DNA, the CDR3 is TGTGCCAGCAGCTTAGTTAATCAGCCCCAGCATTTT. As protein: CASSLVNQPQHF.

The gene calls are TRBV13 and TRBJ1-2; a possible D gene is TRBD1 (6 bases). The CDR3 has 14 amino acids. Germline loops: CDR1 PRHDT, CDR2 FYEKMQ (reference sequence). Trimming took 5 bases from V and 4 from J, leaving 14 bases between them. The CDR3 DNA sequence: TGTGCCAGCAGCGAATACAGGGCCACCTATGGCTACACCTTC. As protein: CASSEYRATYGYTF. The full variable domain, with the rest looked up from reference TRBV13 and TRBJ1-2, is AAGVIQSPRHLIKEKRETATLKCYPIPRHDTVYWYQQGPGQDPQFLISFYEKMQSDKGSIPDRFSAQQFSDYHSELNMSSLELGDSALYFCASSEYRATYGYTFGSGTRLTVV.

J is TRBJ2-1 and V is TRBV7-3; D gene uncertain. The germline CDR1 and CDR2 sequences are SGHTA and FQGTGA. Trimming shortened V by 4 bases and J by 7 bases, and 20 bases separated the two germline ends. This CDR3 comprises 16 residues. CDR3 DNA: TGTGCCAGCAGCTCCCCCCCATGGACCACGGATAATGAGCAGTTCTTC. Protein: CASSSPPWTTDNEQFF.

This clone was observed a few times. The chain joins TRBV7-3 to TRBJ2-7; D might be TRBD2 (6 bases). Trimming stripped 4 bases from V and 5 bases from J, with 21 bases between. The CDR3 is 16 amino acids. Per germline, CDR1 SGHTA and CDR2 FQGTGA. In DNA, the CDR3 is TGTGCCAGCAGCTCCACCACCTGGGCGGGGCCCAACGAGCAGTACTTC. Translated, it gives CASSSTTWAGPNEQYF.

The chain couples TRBV2 to TRBJ1-2; a weak D match, TRBD1 (5 bases). V lost 5 bases and J lost 8, with 12 bases in between. Germline CDR1 SNHLY, CDR2 FYNNEI. This CDR3 is 12 amino acids long. This CDR3 reads CASSWGVRGYTF. In DNA, the CDR3 is TGTGCCAGCAGTTGGGGGGTGAGGGGCTACACCTTC.

J is TRBJ2-7 and V is TRBV5-1, with 12 bases aligning to TRBD2. From germline, CDR1 is SGHRS and CDR2 YFSETQ. V shed 4 bases, J shed 3 bases, and the junction held 5 bases outside the gene matches. The CDR3 has 15 amino acids. CDR3: CASSESTSGSYEQYF. CDR3 DNA sequence: TGCGCCAGCAGCGAGTCGACTAGCGGGAGCTACGAGCAGTACTTC.

This sequence joins TRBV2 and TRBJ2-2; D is perhaps TRBD2 (5 bases). Germline lookup yields CDR1 SNHLY and CDR2 FYNNEI. V gave up 6 bases and J gave up 5 bases, with 10 bases separating them. The CDR3 has 13 residues. This CDR3 is CASRRVWTGELFF. The CDR3 DNA is TGTGCCAGCAGGAGGGTTTGGACCGGGGAGCTGTTTTTT.

The chain has TRBV27 and TRBJ2-7, with D unresolved. Deletions cut 5 bases from V and 2 bases from J, with 13 bases between. This CDR3 comprises 14 residues. The germline V gene encodes CDR1 MNHEY and CDR2 SMNVEV (reference sequence). The CDR3 DNA is TGTGCCAGCAGTCCCAGGCCCCCTCCCTACGAGCAGTACTTC. This codes for CASSPRPPPYEQYF.

The V call is TRBV7-9, the J call TRBJ1-1; D is unclear. Germline V CDR1 and CDR2: SEHNR, FQNEAQ (reference sequence). This CDR3 comprises 15 residues. V lost 3 bases and J 1 base, leaving 12 bases between the germline ends. As DNA, the CDR3 is TGTGCCAGCAGCTTTCCAGGAGCGGCGAACACTGAAGCTTTCTTT. Its translation: CASSFPGAANTEAFF. Full variable domain (missing parts from reference TRBV7-9 and TRBJ1-1): DTGVSQNPRHKITKRGQNVTFRCDPISEHNRLYWYRQTLGQGPEFLTYFQNEAQLEKSRLLSDRFSAERPKGSFSTLEIQRTEQGDSAMYLCASSFPGAANTEAFFGQGTRLTVV.

The J gene is TRBJ2-3, the V gene TRBV15; no reliable D call. Germline CDR1 is LNHNV and CDR2 is YYDKDF (reference sequence). The CDR3 contains 12 residues. Trimming took 5 bases from V and 8 from J, leaving 11 bases between them. CDR3 protein: CATSPRRSTQYF. The CDR3 bases are TGTGCCACCAGCCCCCGTCGGAGTACGCAGTATTTT.

Here the CDR3 DNA reads TGTGCCAGTAGTATTTCTACTAGCGGGAACCCCTACGAGCAGTACTTC. This gives the protein CASSISTSGNPYEQYF. The chain couples TRBV19 to TRBJ2-7; 10 bases are a match to TRBD2. CDR1 and CDR2 from the germline V gene are LNHDA and SQIVND (reference sequence). This CDR3 contains 16 residues. V dropped 3 bases and J dropped 2; count of bases not matched to a gene: 7. Filled out from reference TRBV19 and TRBJ2-7, the complete variable domain reads DGGITQSPKYLFRKEGQNVTLSCEQNLNHDAMYWYRQDPGQGLRLIYYSQIVNDFQKGDIAEGYSVSREKKESFPLTVTSAQKNPTAFYLCASSISTSGNPYEQYFGPGTRLTVT.

This clone has a single count. The rearrangement links TRBV7-3 to TRBJ1-4, with 10 bases identical to TRBD1. Germline assignment: CDR1 SGHTA and CDR2 FQGTGA. CDR3 size: 19 residues. V lost 6 bases, J lost 0 bases, and 13 bases stayed unmatched. Written as DNA, the CDR3 is TGTGCCAGCAGGTTTAAGGTTGGGACAGGGGAGGCAACTAATGAAAAACTGTTTTTT. Encoded protein: CASRFKVGTGEATNEKLFF.

The chain employs TRBV19 and TRBJ1-2, with a possible D match to TRBD1 (5 bases). Germline V CDR1 and CDR2: LNHDA, SQIVND (reference sequence). The CDR3 has 13 amino acids. V was trimmed by 5 bases and J by 4 bases, leaving 11 bases between them. The CDR3 loop reads CASSLGGSYGYTF. The CDR3 nucleotides read TGTGCCAGTAGTTTGGGGGGGAGCTATGGCTACACCTTC.

The chain recombines TRBV19 with TRBJ2-3; D not certain. CDR3 length: 11 amino acids. Germline CDR1 LNHDA, CDR2 SQIVND (reference sequence). V was cut by 6 bases and J by 6 bases, with 7 bases left in between. The CDR3 region is CASSIRDTQYF. DNA for the CDR3: TGTGCCAGTAGCATTAGGGATACGCAGTATTTT.